This passage covers 3 T cell receptor beta chains from one sample sequenced in a study of T-cell memory formation after mild COVID-19. TCRdb itself ran the 5' RACE reads through MiXCR, one entry per CDR3 protein. The data contain about 170,000 distinct CDR3 sequences, about an eighth of them singletons. Input material: PBMCs or a T cell subset sorted from them (not recorded which). The source of these receptors is a man between 18 and 29 years old who had mild COVID-19 (a few samples of this study predate the infection). Cell type and time point are not known.

V usage is TRBV5-1 and J usage is TRBJ2-1; 11 bases match TRBD1. In germline, CDR1 is SGHRS, CDR2 YFSETQ. The J segment lost 8 bases and the V segment lost 2 bases, leaving 9 bases of the junction unmatched. The CDR3 covers 16 residues. The CDR3 protein is CASSFTGTGGRYEQFF. The CDR3 region has the DNA TGCGCCAGCAGCTTTACCGGGACAGGGGGTCGTTATGAGCAGTTCTTC.

This clonotype has just a few counts. The J gene is TRBJ1-4, the V gene TRBV7-9, with D unresolved. Looked up from germline, CDR1 is SEHNR and CDR2 is FQNEAQ (reference sequence). CDR3 size: 14 residues. V was shortened by 5 bases and J by 4 bases, with 11 bases between the two germline ends. CDR3 nucleotide sequence: TGTGCCAGCAGCCACGGACGGTTTAATGAAAAACTGTTTTTT. This gives the protein CASSHGRFNEKLFF.

This clonotype came up a few times. The CDR3 reads CASSPAAGSSGNTIYF. The CDR3 coding sequence is TGTGCCAGCAGCCCCGCCGCAGGGAGCTCTGGAAACACCATATATTTT. This chain uses TRBV3-1 with TRBJ1-3; D is possibly TRBD1 (5 bases). Per the germline V gene, CDR1 is LGHDT and CDR2 is YNNKEL (reference sequence). The CDR3 runs 16 residues. Trimming pared 4 bases from V and 0 bases from J, leaving 13 bases between.